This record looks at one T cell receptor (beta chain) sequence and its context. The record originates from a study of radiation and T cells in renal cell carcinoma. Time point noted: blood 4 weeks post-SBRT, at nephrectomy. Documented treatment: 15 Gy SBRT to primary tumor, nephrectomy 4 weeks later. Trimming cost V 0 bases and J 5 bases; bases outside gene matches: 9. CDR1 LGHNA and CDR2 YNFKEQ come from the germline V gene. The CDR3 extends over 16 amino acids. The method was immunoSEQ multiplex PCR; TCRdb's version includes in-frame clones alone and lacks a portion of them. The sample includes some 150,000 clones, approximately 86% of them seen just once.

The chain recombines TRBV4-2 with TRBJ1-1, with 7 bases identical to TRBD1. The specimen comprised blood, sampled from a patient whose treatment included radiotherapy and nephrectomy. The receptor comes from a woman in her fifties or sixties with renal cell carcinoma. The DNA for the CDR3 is TGTGCCAGCAGCCAAGATTTGAAGGGGGCGCGAACTGAAGCTTTCTTT. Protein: CASSQDLKGARTEAFF.